The TCR beta chain under discussion was sequenced for a study of blood T cells in healthy people across ages. From germline, CDR1 is SEHNR and CDR2 FQNEAQ (reference sequence). CDR3 size: 14 residues. Comments on this clonotype: One junction end does not reproduce the germline sequence, and a read error may be involved.

A J-beta primer mix and a sample-barcoded 5' primer were used in a second PCR of about 7 to 11 cycles. TCRdb reanalysed the 5' RACE reads using MiXCR and keeps one entry per CDR3 protein. The sample records about 1.4 million distinct CDR3 sequences, 55% to 75% being singletons. This sequence originates from a man between 18 and 35 years old in good health. The chain links TRBV7-9 to TRBJ2-1; TRBD2 matches 9 bases. Sequences were obtained from blood. The CDR3 protein is CASNLAGAGNEQFF. DNA of the CDR3: TGTGCCAGCAACTTAGCGGGAGCGGGTAATGAGCAGTTCTTC.